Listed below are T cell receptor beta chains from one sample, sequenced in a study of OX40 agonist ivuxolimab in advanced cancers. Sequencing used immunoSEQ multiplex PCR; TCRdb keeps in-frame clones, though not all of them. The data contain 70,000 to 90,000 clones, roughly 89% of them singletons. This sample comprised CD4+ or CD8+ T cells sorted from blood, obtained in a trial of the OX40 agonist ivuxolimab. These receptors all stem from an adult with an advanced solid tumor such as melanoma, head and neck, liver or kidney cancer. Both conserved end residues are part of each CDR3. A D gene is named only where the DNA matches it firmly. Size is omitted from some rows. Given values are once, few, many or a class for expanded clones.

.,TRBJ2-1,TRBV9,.,CASSVYLGEISYNEQFF,TGTGCCAGCAGCGTATATCTGGGGGAGATATCCTACAATGAGCAGTTCTTC
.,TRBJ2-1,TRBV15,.,CATSRTIYNEQFF,TGTGCCACCAGCAGAACTATTTACAATGAGCAGTTCTTC
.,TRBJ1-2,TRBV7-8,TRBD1,CASSLGQGDRYGYTF,TGTGCCAGCAGCTTAGGACAGGGCGACCGCTATGGCTACACCTTC
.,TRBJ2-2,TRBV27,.,CASSLSGMASKGGYTGELFF,TGTGCCAGCAGTTTATCCGGTATGGCCTCAAAAGGTGGTTATACCGGGGAGCTGTTTTTT
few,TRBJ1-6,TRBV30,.,CAWSLQDNSPLHF,TGTGCCTGGAGTTTGCAGGACAATTCACCCCTCCACTTT
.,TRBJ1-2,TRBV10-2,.,CASNRAPYGYTF,TGCGCCAGCAATCGGGCCCCCTATGGCTACACCTTC
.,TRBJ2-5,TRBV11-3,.,CASSLQETQYF,TGTGCCAGCAGCTTACAGGAGACCCAGTACTTC
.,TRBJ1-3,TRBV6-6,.,CASSYSNPSGNTIYF,TGTGCCAGCAGTTACTCGAACCCCTCTGGAAACACCATATATTTT
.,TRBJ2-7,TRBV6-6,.,CASSYSGGTYEQYF,TGTGCCAGCAGTTACTCGGGCGGGACCTACGAGCAGTACTTC
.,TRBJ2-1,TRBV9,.,CASSLGGLAVSEQFF,TGTGCCAGCAGCCTGGGGGGGCTAGCGGTGAGTGAGCAGTTCTTC
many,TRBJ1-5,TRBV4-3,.,CASSQDDSSNQPQHF,TGCGCCAGCAGCCAAGATGATAGTAGCAATCAGCCCCAGCATTTT
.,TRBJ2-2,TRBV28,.,CASNQGAGELFF,TGTGCCAGCAACCAGGGTGCCGGGGAGCTGTTTTTT
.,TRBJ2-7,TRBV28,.,CASSRASGEQYF,TGTGCCAGCAGTCGGGCCTCGGGTGAGCAGTACTTC
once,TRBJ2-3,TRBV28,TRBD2,CASSLRRGLAGGPRDTQYF,TGTGCCAGCAGTTTAAGGAGGGGACTAGCGGGGGGGCCAAGGGATACGCAGTATTTT
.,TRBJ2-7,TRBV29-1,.,CSVEDGGGYEQYF,TGCAGCGTTGAAGATGGGGGCGGCTACGAGCAGTACTTC
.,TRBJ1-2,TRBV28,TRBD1,CASSLYGRGYGYTF,TGTGCCAGCAGTTTATATGGCAGGGGGTACGGCTACACCTTC
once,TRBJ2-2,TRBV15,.,CATSRETGELFF,TGTGCCACCAGCAGAGAAACCGGGGAGCTGTTTTTT
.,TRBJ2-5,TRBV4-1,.,CASSQEGHPQETQYF,TGCGCCAGCAGCCAGGAAGGGCACCCCCAAGAGACCCAGTACTTC
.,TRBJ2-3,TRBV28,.,CASSPSEDTQYF,TGTGCCAGCAGCCCCTCGGAAGATACGCAGTATTTT
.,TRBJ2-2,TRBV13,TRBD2,CASSSSSGREAGELFF,TGTGCCAGCAGCTCCTCTAGCGGGAGGGAAGCCGGGGAGCTGTTTTTT
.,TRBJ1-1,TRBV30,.,CAWSDHGTEAFF,TGTGCCTGGAGTGACCATGGTACTGAAGCTTTCTTT
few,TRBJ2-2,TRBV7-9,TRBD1,CASGQGERTGELFF,TGTGCCAGCGGACAGGGCGAACGGACCGGGGAGCTGTTTTTT
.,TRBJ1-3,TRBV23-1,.,CASSQPVWWAGNTIYF,TGCGCCAGCAGTCAACCGGTTTGGTGGGCTGGAAACACCATATATTTT
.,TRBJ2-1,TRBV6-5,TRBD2,CASRGTIYNEQFF,TGTGCCAGCAGGGGGACTATATACAATGAGCAGTTCTTC